A single sample gave rise to the 25 T cell receptor beta chains below, sequenced in a study of identical twins (dated by TCRdb to the mid-2010s). Libraries were made using 5' RACE. Data came from an Illumina HiSeq 2000. Clones were called with MiXCR by TCRdb after fastp trimmed the public reads at Q25, and only in-frame beta chains were retained. Rows are unified per CDR3 protein, each entry keeping the most common DNA and genes. Counted in this sample were 700,000 or so distinct CDR3 sequences; under 9% of them appeared once. Clones ranked in the top ten supply around 0.98% of the sample. Separately, the same data were catalogued under a study of yellow fever vaccine responses in identical twins.

The sequenced sample consisted of PBMCs. The receptors were gathered from a woman under 30 in good health.

The J gene is TRBJ2-2, the V gene TRBV20-1; D gene unclear. Germline CDR1 DFQATT, CDR2 SNEGSKA (reference sequence). The CDR3 contains 14 residues. The ends were cut back, 6 bases at V and 6 bases at J, with 17 bases in the middle. CDR3 loop: CSAPSSLLPGELFF. In DNA form, the CDR3 reads TGCAGTGCACCTTCGAGCCTACTACCCGGGGAGCTGTTTTTT.

This clonotype has at least ten counts. The rearrangement uses TRBV20-1 and TRBJ2-2; no clear D. The ends were cut back, 3 bases at V and 1 base at J, with 3 bases in the middle. The CDR3 totals 12 residues. Germline loops: CDR1 DFQATT, CDR2 SNEGSKA (reference sequence). The CDR3 DNA reads as TGCAGTGCTAGCCAGAACACCGGGGAGCTGTTTTTT. Protein product: CSASQNTGELFF.

This CDR3 reads CASSSWGWGDQPQHF. The CDR3 DNA reads TGTGCCAGCAGCTCCTGGGGCTGGGGGGATCAGCCCCAGCATTTT. The V gene is TRBV5-6, the J gene TRBJ1-5; possible D gene TRBD1, 5 bases. Germline lookup yields CDR1 SGHDT and CDR2 YYEEEE. Trimming pared 3 bases from V and 5 bases from J, leaving 15 bases between. The CDR3 is made up of 15 amino acids.

This clonotype appeared many times. The chain joins TRBV3-1 to TRBJ1-6; D might be TRBD1 (5 bases). The V end lost 4 bases, the J end lost 7 bases, and 14 bases lay between the germline ends. Per germline, CDR1 LGHDT and CDR2 YNNKEL (reference sequence). CDR3 size: 15 residues. CDR3 coding DNA: TGTGCCAGCAGCCTCTCGAGGGGCCGAAATTCACCCCTCCACTTT. Its protein is CASSLSRGRNSPLHF.

This rearrangement joins TRBV15 to TRBJ2-5; TRBD1 matches 8 bases. Trimming took 1 base from V and 5 from J; bases not matched to a gene: 6. This CDR3 has 15 residues. Per the germline V gene, CDR1 is LNHNV and CDR2 is YYDKDF (reference sequence). CDR3 sequence reads: CATSRGRGREETQYF. CDR3 coding DNA: TGTGCCACCAGCAGAGGCAGGGGGCGCGAGGAGACCCAGTACTTC.

This clonotype was seen a few times. This chain connects TRBV7-2 to TRBJ2-7, with 12 bases aligning to TRBD2. This CDR3 spans 17 amino acids. Germline V gene data show CDR1 as SGHTA and CDR2 as FQGNSA. Trimming took 5 bases from V and 4 from J; bases not matched to a gene: 12. For the CDR3, the DNA is TGTGCCAGCAGCCTCGGACTAGCGGGAACCCTAGGGTACGAGCAGTACTTC. Amino acid sequence: CASSLGLAGTLGYEQYF.

This clonotype was found a few times. The chain combines TRBV4-1 with TRBJ2-7; TRBD1 aligns across 10 bases. The junction had 8 bases not matched to a gene; V was cut back by 4 bases and J by 5 bases. This CDR3 spans 15 amino acids. The germline gives CDR1 MGHRA, CDR2 YSYEKL. CDR3 nucleotide sequence: TGCGCCAGCAGCCGCGCCGGGACAGGGGTAAACGAGCAGTACTTC. Translating gives CASSRAGTGVNEQYF.

The chain carries TRBV28 and TRBJ2-3, with D perhaps TRBD2 (5 bases). Germline V gene lookup returns CDR1 MDHEN and CDR2 SYDVKM. The CDR3 is made up of 14 amino acids. Trimming took off 6 bases at V and 2 bases at J, with 12 bases between the two ends. The CDR3 loop is CASRGGFSTDTQYF. CDR3 DNA: TGTGCCAGCAGGGGCGGGTTCTCCACAGATACGCAGTATTTT.

This clonotype was found a few times. The rearrangement joins TRBV7-2 to TRBJ2-1; D gene ambiguous. Germline-derived CDR1 and CDR2 are SGHTA and FQGNSA. Trimming cost V 5 bases and J 12 bases, with 17 bases left between them. The CDR3 extends over 13 amino acids. CDR3 DNA: TGTGCCAGCAGCGTCCCCCCCGGCCTCCGGCAGTTCTTC. This codes for CASSVPPGLRQFF.

The rearrangement links TRBV29-1 to TRBJ1-4; D gene unclear. Trimming pared 7 bases from V and 1 base from J, leaving 13 bases between. The CDR3 contains 14 residues. CDR1 and CDR2 from the germline V gene are SQVTM and ANQGSEA. The CDR3 protein is CSGGGFGTNEKLFF. The CDR3 DNA is TGCAGCGGAGGAGGGTTTGGAACTAATGAAAAACTGTTTTTT.

The J gene is TRBJ2-7, the V gene TRBV4-3; possible D gene TRBD2, 7 bases. CDR3 size: 15 residues. The V and J ends lost 3 bases and 5 bases respectively, with 17 bases between them. CDR1 is LGHNA, CDR2 YSLEER, per germline. CDR3 nucleotides: TGCGCCAGCAGCCAGAGGGGGGGGCGGGCAGACGAGCAGTACTTC. Residues: CASSQRGGRADEQYF.

The table lists this clonotype with many counts. The V gene is TRBV5-6, the J gene TRBJ2-2; 7 nucleotides line up with TRBD1. Per germline, CDR1 SGHDT and CDR2 YYEEEE. Losses at the gene ends were 7 bases for V and 5 bases for J; bases not matched to a gene: 5. The CDR3 spans 13 residues. CDR3 DNA sequence: TGTGCCAGCCAAACAGGGGTGACCGGGGAGCTGTTTTTT. Translated, it gives CASQTGVTGELFF.

Many counts were recorded for this clonotype. The J gene is TRBJ1-1, the V gene TRBV29-1; D is perhaps TRBD1 (5 bases). This CDR3 has 12 amino acids. V dropped 7 bases and J dropped 5 bases, with 14 bases sitting between them. CDR1 and CDR2 (germline): SQVTM, ANQGSEA. This chain's CDR3 is CSAVPGQTEAFF. The CDR3 DNA sequence: TGCAGCGCCGTGCCTGGACAAACTGAAGCTTTCTTT. Together with reference TRBV29-1 and TRBJ1-1, the CDR3 gives the full variable domain: SAVISQKPSRDICQRGTSLTIQCQVDSQVTMMFWYRQQPGQSLTLIATANQGSEATYESGFVIDKFPISRPNLTFSTLTVSNMSPEDSSIYLCSAVPGQTEAFFGQGTRLTVV.

This clonotype showed up just a few times. The chain joins TRBV15 to TRBJ2-7, with D tentatively TRBD1 or TRBD2 (5 bases each). Per germline, CDR1 LNHNV and CDR2 YYDKDF (reference sequence). The CDR3 is made up of 16 amino acids. Deletions cut 3 bases from V and 2 bases from J, with 17 bases between. The CDR3 DNA is TGTGCCACCAGCAGGCCGGGACGAATCCCTCCCTACGAGCAGTACTTC. As protein: CATSRPGRIPPYEQYF.

The table lists this clonotype with a few counts. The gene calls are TRBV5-1 and TRBJ2-5; 8 bases match TRBD1. The CDR3 covers 14 residues. Germline V gene data show CDR1 as SGHRS and CDR2 as YFSETQ. V trimming: 3 bases; J trimming: 2 bases; junction bases outside the gene matches: 3. CDR3 sequence (DNA): TGCGCCAGCAGCTGGACAGGGCGTCAAGAGACCCAGTACTTC. This codes for CASSWTGRQETQYF.

The rearrangement links TRBV11-2 to TRBJ2-3, with D unresolved. CDR1 SGHAT and CDR2 FQNNGV come from the germline V gene. The V end lost 2 bases, the J end lost 0 bases, and 12 bases lay between the germline ends. The CDR3 covers 16 residues. The CDR3 loop is CASSLSRLLSTDTQYF. The CDR3, as DNA: TGTGCCAGCAGCTTATCCAGGTTACTTAGCACAGATACGCAGTATTTT.

The rearrangement joins TRBV20-1 to TRBJ2-5, with D possibly matching TRBD2 (7 bases). Germline CDR1 and CDR2: DFQATT and SNEGSKA (reference sequence). The V end lost 8 bases, the J end lost 0 bases, and 13 bases lay between the germline ends. This CDR3 has 13 residues. The CDR3 reads CSLRGAYQETQYF. The CDR3 DNA reads as TGCAGTCTACGGGGGGCATACCAAGAGACCCAGTACTTC.

The V call is TRBV27, the J call TRBJ2-2, with D uncertain. The length of the CDR3 is 14 residues. The germline V gene has CDR1 MNHEY and CDR2 SMNVEV (reference sequence). The V gene lost 6 bases and the J gene lost 1 base, with 9 bases spanning the gap. The CDR3 region is CASRSRLNTGELFF. The CDR3 nucleotides are TGTGCCAGCAGAAGTAGGCTGAACACCGGGGAGCTGTTTTTT.

Ten or more counts support this clonotype. CDR3 sequence (DNA): TGTGCCAGCAGGATCAAACCGGGACAGGGATATGGCTACACCTTC. Its translation: CASRIKPGQGYGYTF. The gene calls are TRBV27 and TRBJ1-2; TRBD1 agrees at 9 bases. Germline CDR1 MNHEY, CDR2 SMNVEV (reference sequence). With V trimmed by 6 bases and J by 5 bases, 10 bases remained unmatched. There are 15 residues in the CDR3.

This chain uses TRBV7-9 with TRBJ2-7; a possible D gene is TRBD2 (5 bases). The CDR3 is 16 residues long. Deletions cut 5 bases from V and 2 bases from J, with 19 bases between. Germline V gene lookup returns CDR1 SEHNR and CDR2 FQNEAQ (reference sequence). CDR3 residues: CASSAEAIGITYEQYF. CDR3 DNA sequence: TGTGCCAGCAGCGCAGAGGCTATCGGGATTACCTACGAGCAGTACTTC.

This clonotype was seen a handful of times. This chain uses TRBV3-1 with TRBJ2-7; weak D call: TRBD2 (6 bases). The CDR3 loop spans 13 amino acids. V lost 0 bases, J lost 7 bases, and 10 bases lay in between. CDR1 is LGHDT, CDR2 YNNKEL, per germline (reference sequence). The CDR3 here is CASSQDWTNEQYF. CDR3 sequence (DNA): TGTGCCAGCAGCCAAGATTGGACTAATGAGCAGTACTTC.

The CDR3: CASNLAGEGEQYF. CDR3 DNA: TGTGCCAGCAACCTAGCGGGAGAAGGTGAGCAGTACTTC. The chain joins TRBV28 to TRBJ2-7; 10 nucleotides line up with TRBD2. From germline, CDR1 is MDHEN and CDR2 SYDVKM. The CDR3 runs 13 residues. V lost 7 bases and J lost 7; bases outside the gene matches: 7.

This clonotype has just a few counts. This sequence joins TRBV7-8 and TRBJ2-5; the match to TRBD1 covers 9 bases. Germline trimming cut 3 bases from V and 4 bases from J; bases unmatched to any gene: 9. The CDR3 loop spans 16 amino acids. Germline assignment: CDR1 SGHVS and CDR2 FQNEAQ. The CDR3 protein is CASSFTRGQGGETQYF. The CDR3 DNA reads as TGTGCCAGCAGCTTTACACGGGGACAGGGCGGAGAGACCCAGTACTTC.

The chain employs TRBV5-6 and TRBJ1-5; D not resolved. Germline V gene lookup returns CDR1 SGHDT and CDR2 YYEEEE. V lost 0 bases and J lost 5, with 9 bases in between. The CDR3 has 14 residues. The CDR3 DNA reads as TGTGCCAGCAGCTTGGGCCTGGGAGATCAGCCCCAGCATTTT. Protein: CASSLGLGDQPQHF.

There are a few counts of this clonotype. J is TRBJ2-1 and V is TRBV7-6; D remains unclear. V lost 2 bases and J lost 2, with 10 bases in between. This CDR3 is 15 amino acids long. Germline V lookup: CDR1 SGHVS, CDR2 FNYEAQ. This CDR3 is CASSLTLVPYNEQFF. The DNA for the CDR3 is TGTGCCAGCAGCTTAACGCTAGTGCCCTACAATGAGCAGTTCTTC.